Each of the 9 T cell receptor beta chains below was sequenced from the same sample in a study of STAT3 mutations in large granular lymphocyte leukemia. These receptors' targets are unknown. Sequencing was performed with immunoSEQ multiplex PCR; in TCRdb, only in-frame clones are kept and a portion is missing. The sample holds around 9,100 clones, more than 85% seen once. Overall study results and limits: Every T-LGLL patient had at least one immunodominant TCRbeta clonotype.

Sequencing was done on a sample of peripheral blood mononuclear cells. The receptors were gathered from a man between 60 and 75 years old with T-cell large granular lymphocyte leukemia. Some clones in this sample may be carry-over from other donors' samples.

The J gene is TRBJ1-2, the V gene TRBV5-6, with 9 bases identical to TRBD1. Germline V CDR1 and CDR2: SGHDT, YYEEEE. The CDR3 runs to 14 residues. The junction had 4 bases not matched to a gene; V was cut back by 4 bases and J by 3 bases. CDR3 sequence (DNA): TGTGCCAGCAGCCCGGACAGGGGCTACTATGGCTACACCTTC. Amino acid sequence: CASSPDRGYYGYTF.

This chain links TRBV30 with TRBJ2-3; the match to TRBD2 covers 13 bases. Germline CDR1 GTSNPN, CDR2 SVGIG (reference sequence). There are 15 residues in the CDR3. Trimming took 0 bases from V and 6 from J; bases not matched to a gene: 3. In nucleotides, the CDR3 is TGTGCCTGGAGTGTAGGGACTAGCGGGGCGGATACGCAGTATTTT. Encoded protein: CAWSVGTSGADTQYF.

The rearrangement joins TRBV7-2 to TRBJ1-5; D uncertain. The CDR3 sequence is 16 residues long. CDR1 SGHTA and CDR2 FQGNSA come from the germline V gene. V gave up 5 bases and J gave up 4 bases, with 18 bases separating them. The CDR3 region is CASSLQKGAGNQPQHF. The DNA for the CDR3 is TGTGCCAGCAGCCTCCAGAAGGGAGCAGGTAATCAGCCCCAGCATTTT.

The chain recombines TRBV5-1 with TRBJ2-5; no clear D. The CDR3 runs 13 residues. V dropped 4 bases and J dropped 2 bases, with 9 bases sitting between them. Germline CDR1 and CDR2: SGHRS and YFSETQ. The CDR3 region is CASSHSGQETQYF. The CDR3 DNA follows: TGCGCCAGCAGCCACTCGGGTCAAGAGACCCAGTACTTC.

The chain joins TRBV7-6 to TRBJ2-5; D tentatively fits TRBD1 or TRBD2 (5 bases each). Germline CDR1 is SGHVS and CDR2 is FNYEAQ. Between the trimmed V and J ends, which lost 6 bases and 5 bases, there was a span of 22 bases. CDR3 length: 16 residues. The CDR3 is CASSPLGSRDGETQYF. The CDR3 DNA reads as TGTGCCAGCAGTCCCTTGGGAAGCAGGGACGGGGAGACCCAGTACTTC.

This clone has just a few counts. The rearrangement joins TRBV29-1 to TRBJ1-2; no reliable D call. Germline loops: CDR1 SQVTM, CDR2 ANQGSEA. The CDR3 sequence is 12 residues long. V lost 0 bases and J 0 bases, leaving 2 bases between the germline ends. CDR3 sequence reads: CSVEDTNYGYTF. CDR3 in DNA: TGCAGCGTTGAAGACACTAACTATGGCTACACCTTC.

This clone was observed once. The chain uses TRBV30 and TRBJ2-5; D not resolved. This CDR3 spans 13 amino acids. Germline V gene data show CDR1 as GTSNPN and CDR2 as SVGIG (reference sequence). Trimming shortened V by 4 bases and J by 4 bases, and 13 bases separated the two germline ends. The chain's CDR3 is CAWTIKAAETQYF. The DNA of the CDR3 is TGTGCCTGGACCATCAAGGCTGCAGAGACCCAGTACTTC. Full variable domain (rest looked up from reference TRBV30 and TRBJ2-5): SQTIHQWPATLVQPVGSPLSLECTVEGTSNPNLYWYRQAAGRGLQLLFYSVGIGQISSEVPQNLSASRPQDRQFILSSKKLLLSDSGFYLCAWTIKAAETQYFGPGTRLLVL.

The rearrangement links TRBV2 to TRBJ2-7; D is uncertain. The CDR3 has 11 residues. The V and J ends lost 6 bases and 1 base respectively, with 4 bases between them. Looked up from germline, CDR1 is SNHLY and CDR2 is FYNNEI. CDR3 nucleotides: TGTGCCAGCAGAGGATCCTACGAGCAGTACTTC. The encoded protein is CASRGSYEQYF.

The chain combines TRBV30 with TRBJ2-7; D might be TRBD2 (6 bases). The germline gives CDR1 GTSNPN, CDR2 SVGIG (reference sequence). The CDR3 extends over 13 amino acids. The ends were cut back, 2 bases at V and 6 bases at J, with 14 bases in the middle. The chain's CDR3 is CAWSLAGRPEQYF. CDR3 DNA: TGTGCCTGGAGTCTGGCGGGAAGGCCCGAGCAGTACTTC.